This is a list of T cell receptor beta chains from one sample in a study of molecular identifiers for immune sequencing clone quantification. TCRdb redid the calling of the PCR reads with MiXCR, one entry per CDR3 protein. The sample contains approximately 670,000 distinct CDR3 sequences, 20% of which appear only once. The sample consisted of naive CD8+ T cells from blood, with Jurkat cell RNA spiked in. These receptors all stem from a human donor in good health. Some libraries in this study had Jurkat cell RNA spiked in. Each CDR3 is given with its conserved first and last residue. D genes are given only for firm matches. Only some rows state a clone size, as once, few, many or a class for expanded clones.

D	V	size	J	DNA	CDR3
TRBD2	TRBV20-1	many	TRBJ2-1	TGCAGTGCTAGAGATCTGAAGGCGGGGGTGATTTACGATGAGCAGTTCTTC	CSARDLKAGVIYDEQFF
TRBD1	TRBV27	many	TRBJ2-7	TGTGCCAGTAGTACCGGGACAGTCTACGAGCAGTACTTC	CASSTGTVYEQYF
TRBD2	TRBV7-9	many	TRBJ2-2	TGTGCCAGCAGCTTACCGTTCGGGCTAGCGGGGCCCACCGGGGAGCTGTTTTTT	CASSLPFGLAGPTGELFF
TRBD1	TRBV7-6	many	TRBJ1-1	TGTGCCAGCAGCTTAGCGCGTGGGGAGGGGGCCACTGAAGCTTTCTTT	CASSLARGEGATEAFF
-	TRBV20-1	many	TRBJ1-4	TGCAGTGCTAGAGATCGGGGCTTTGCAACTAATGAAAAACTGTTTTTT	CSARDRGFATNEKLFF
-	TRBV2	-	TRBJ2-7	TGTGCCAGCAGTAACGGACAGACGGGGACGTCCTCCTACGAGCAGTACTTC	CASSNGQTGTSSYEQYF
TRBD1	TRBV10-2	many	TRBJ2-5	TGCGCCAGCAGTGAGTCCGGGACAGAAGAGACCCAGTACTTC	CASSESGTEETQYF
TRBD1	TRBV27	few	TRBJ1-2	TGTGCCAGCAGTTTAGCACAGGGGCTGGGCTATGGCTACACCTTC	CASSLAQGLGYGYTF
-	TRBV28	many	TRBJ2-2	TGTGCCAGCAGTTTCCGTGGGGGGATAGACACCGGGGAGCTGTTTTTT	CASSFRGGIDTGELFF
-	TRBV12-3/TRBV12-4	few	TRBJ1-5	TGTGCCAGCAGTCGGGGGGCCGGCCTGGCCCAGCATTTT	CASSRGAGLAQHF
-	TRBV6-1	-	TRBJ2-7	TGTGCCGGCAGTGAAGGGGTGACGGCACCTGGGGCCTACGAGCAGTACTTC	CAGSEGVTAPGAYEQYF
-	TRBV12-3/TRBV12-4	many	TRBJ2-3	TGTGCCAGCAGTACCGGGGGGCCTAGCACAGATACGCAGTATTTT	CASSTGGPSTDTQYF
TRBD1	TRBV28	few	TRBJ2-2	TGTGCCAGCACCCTACCGGGACAGGGGGCGGACACCGGGGAGCTGTTTTTT	CASTLPGQGADTGELFF
-	TRBV2	many	TRBJ2-6	TGTGCCAGCAGTGATTTTGAGAGGGTACTGTCTGGGGCCAACGTCCTGACTTTC	CASSDFERVLSGANVLTF
-	TRBV27	many	TRBJ2-7	TGTGCCAGCAGTTTATCACCCAGGATTGCCTACGAGCAGTACTTC	CASSLSPRIAYEQYF
TRBD2	TRBV7-9	many	TRBJ2-5	TGTGCCAGCAGTCCCCTAGCGGGAGAAACACAAGAGACCCAGTACTTC	CASSPLAGETQETQYF
TRBD1	TRBV3-1	-	TRBJ1-5	TGTGCCAGCAGCCAAATTTTTTACAGGGGTAATCAGCCCCAGCATTTT	CASSQIFYRGNQPQHF
-	TRBV4-1	-	TRBJ1-3	TGCGCCAGCAGCCAGCCACTTGACAGCTCTGGAAGCACCATATATTTT	CASSQPLDSSGSTIYF
TRBD1	TRBV28	many	TRBJ1-5	TGTGCCAGCAGTGCGACAGGGACTTGGCAGCCCCAGCATTTT	CASSATGTWQPQHF
TRBD1	TRBV3-1	many	TRBJ1-1	TGTGCCAGCAGCCAACCACAGGGGGCCTACACTGAAGCTTTCTTT	CASSQPQGAYTEAFF
-	TRBV4-3	many	TRBJ1-5	TGCGCCAGCAGCCAAGATCTGTCAGAGCCCCAGCATTTT	CASSQDLSEPQHF
-	TRBV19	-	TRBJ1-1	TGTGCCAGTAGTATCAAACACGGGAGGAACACTGAAGCTTTCTTT	CASSIKHGRNTEAFF